The 3 T cell receptor beta chains presented below share a single source sample, sequenced in a study of molecular identifiers for immune sequencing clone quantification. In TCRdb, the PCR reads were re-called with MiXCR into one record per CDR3 protein. The sample lists under 600,000 distinct CDR3 sequences, around 25% occurring once. Sequencing used naive CD8+ T cells from blood, with Jurkat cell RNA spiked in. The subset was: FACS-sorted CD8+CD4-CCR7+CD45RA+ naive T cells. These receptors were collected from a human donor in good health. Some libraries in this study had Jurkat cell RNA spiked in.

This clonotype was seen repeatedly, ten times or more. The chain is built from TRBV2 and TRBJ2-6; D is undetermined. The CDR3 is made up of 13 amino acids. Trimming shortened V by 7 bases and J by 0 bases, and 4 bases separated the two germline ends. The germline gives CDR1 SNHLY, CDR2 FYNNEI. The CDR3 here is CASTLSGANVLTF. The CDR3 region has the DNA TGTGCCAGCACCCTCTCTGGGGCCAACGTCCTGACTTTC.

The CDR3 DNA sequence: TGCGCCAGCAGCCACGGACTAGCGGGGGCTTACCAAGAGACCCAGTACTTC. Translating gives CASSHGLAGAYQETQYF. The chain employs TRBV4-1 and TRBJ2-5; 13 positions match TRBD2. This CDR3 is 17 amino acids long. The ends lost 3 bases at V and 0 bases at J; junction bases unmatched: 4. CDR1 is MGHRA and CDR2 is YSYEKL in the germline V gene.

Details on this clonotype: The junction shows a germline mismatch at one end, possibly a read error. V is TRBV6-5 and J is TRBJ2-2, with 8 positions matching TRBD2. Germline loops: CDR1 MNHEY, CDR2 SVGAGI. The CDR3 totals 15 residues. The CDR3 protein is CASSPSGLYTGGLFF. In DNA, the CDR3 is TGTGCCAGCAGTCCTAGCGGGCTCTACACCGGGGGGCTGTTTTTT.